This passage covers 18 T cell receptor beta chains from one sample sequenced in a study of T-cell memory formation after mild COVID-19. TCRdb independently ran MiXCR on the 5' RACE reads; one entry per CDR3 protein. Among roughly 450,000 distinct CDR3 sequences listed, about a sixth were seen once. Input material: PBMCs or a T cell subset sorted from them (not recorded which). These receptors were taken from a young man who had mild COVID-19 (a few samples of this study predate the infection). Cell type and time point are not known.

The chain has TRBV7-9 and TRBJ2-1; D not certain. The V end was cut by 3 bases, the J end by 0 bases, with 9 bases between. The germline V gene encodes CDR1 SEHNR and CDR2 FQNEAQ (reference sequence). The CDR3 length is 15 residues. CDR3 in amino acids: CASSFVLSSYNEQFF. As DNA, the CDR3 is TGTGCCAGCAGCTTTGTGTTGAGCTCCTACAATGAGCAGTTCTTC.

This clonotype has only a few counts. This chain links TRBV7-2 with TRBJ2-1; 9 bases align to TRBD2. V shed 5 bases and J 4 bases; nucleotides not matched to a gene: 6. The germline V gene has CDR1 SGHTA and CDR2 FQGNSA. CDR3 length equals 15 residues. The CDR3, as DNA: TGTGCCAGCAGCCCACAGCGGGGGGAGTACAATGAGCAGTTCTTC. Protein: CASSPQRGEYNEQFF.

This clonotype has a handful of counts. The chain carries TRBV7-3 and TRBJ2-1; D perhaps matches TRBD1 (6 bases). Germline values: CDR1 SGHTA, CDR2 FQGTGA. Trimming shortened V by 4 bases and J by 0 bases, and 16 bases separated the two germline ends. The CDR3 has 17 amino acids. The CDR3 sequence is CASSSNGRDNSYNEQFF. CDR3 sequence (DNA): TGTGCCAGCAGCTCAAATGGCCGGGACAACTCCTACAATGAGCAGTTCTTC.

In this sample, this clonotype turned up a few times. The rearrangement joins TRBV6-5 to TRBJ1-2, with no clear D. The CDR3 contains 13 residues. Per the germline V gene, CDR1 is MNHEY and CDR2 is SVGAGI. V lost 4 bases, J lost 7 bases, and 13 bases lay in between. The CDR3 spells CASSSLDGFGYTF. DNA for the CDR3: TGTGCCAGCAGTTCCCTAGACGGCTTTGGCTACACCTTC.

The chain carries TRBV27 and TRBJ2-7; D unclear. Germline assignment: CDR1 MNHEY and CDR2 SMNVEV (reference sequence). The V end lost 6 bases, the J end lost 0 bases, and 15 bases lay between the germline ends. This CDR3 comprises 15 residues. CDR3 sequence: CASRSGRSVSYEQYF. CDR3 nucleotide sequence: TGTGCCAGCAGATCGGGTCGATCCGTCTCCTACGAGCAGTACTTC.

Only a few counts were recorded for this clonotype. The chain couples TRBV18 to TRBJ2-3, with 7 bases lining up with TRBD1. The germline gives CDR1 KGHSH, CDR2 LQKENI. There are 15 residues in the CDR3. The ends lost 1 base at V and 4 bases at J; junction bases unmatched: 5. The CDR3 loop is CASSPQRGPPDTQYF. In nucleotides, the CDR3 is TGTGCCAGCTCACCACAGAGGGGGCCCCCAGATACGCAGTATTTT.

The V call is TRBV6-5, the J call TRBJ2-1; perhaps TRBD1 as D (5 bases). The V gene lost 6 bases and the J gene lost 10 bases, with 25 bases spanning the gap. Germline CDR1 and CDR2: MNHEY and SVGAGI. The CDR3 has 16 amino acids. The CDR3 DNA sequence: TGTGCCAGCAGCCGCGCTGTTCCTTTGGGGCATTACGAGCAGTTCTTC. Residues: CASSRAVPLGHYEQFF.

This clonotype appeared a few times. The chain combines TRBV12-3 or TRBV12-4 with TRBJ2-1; 9 bases fit TRBD2. V lost 1 base to trimming and J lost 10 bases; unmatched junction nucleotides: 2. The length of the CDR3 is 13 residues. The CDR3 DNA is TGTGCCAGCAGTTTAGAGGCGGGGGGGGAGCAGTTCTTC. Translation gives CASSLEAGGEQFF.

This clonotype turned up a few times. V usage is TRBV4-2 and J usage is TRBJ1-5; D gene unclear. Trimming pared 1 base from V and 8 bases from J, leaving 9 bases between. The CDR3 length is 13 residues. Germline CDR1 reads LGHNA; CDR2 reads YNFKEQ. The CDR3 DNA reads as TGTGCCAGCAGCCAAGCCGCCTCTGAGCCCCAGCATTTT. It specifies CASSQAASEPQHF.

The rearrangement links TRBV7-2 to TRBJ1-1; D ambiguous. Germline assignment: CDR1 SGHTA and CDR2 FQGNSA. The V end lost 1 base, the J end lost 6 bases, and 15 bases lay between the germline ends. The CDR3 has 15 residues. The CDR3 region has the DNA TGTGCCAGCAGCTTAGATGGAGGGAGTCTCGCTGAAGCTTTCTTT. Its translation: CASSLDGGSLAEAFF. The full variable domain, with the rest looked up from reference TRBV7-2 and TRBJ1-1, is GAGVSQSPSNKVTEKGKDVELRCDPISGHTALYWYRQSLGQGLEFLIYFQGNSAPDKSGLPSDRFSAERTGGSVSTLTIQRTQQEDSAVYLCASSLDGGSLAEAFFGQGTRLTVV.

This clonotype appeared a few times. This chain connects TRBV7-3 to TRBJ2-3, with D unresolved. Per germline, CDR1 SGHTA and CDR2 FQGTGA. The CDR3 length is 13 residues. V lost 2 bases to trimming and J lost 5 bases, with 8 bases between them. The chain's CDR3 is CASSLSQQDTQYF. As DNA, the CDR3 is TGTGCCAGCAGCTTATCCCAACAAGATACGCAGTATTTT.

This sequence joins TRBV20-1 and TRBJ2-1; 7 positions agree with TRBD2. The CDR3 runs 13 residues. Germline assignment: CDR1 DFQATT and CDR2 SNEGSKA (reference sequence). J lost 8 bases, V lost 5 bases, and 9 bases had no gene match. This CDR3 reads CSAPNLAGDEQFF. The CDR3 nucleotides are TGCAGTGCTCCCAACCTGGCGGGAGATGAGCAGTTCTTC.

This sequence joins TRBV5-4 and TRBJ1-2; D might be TRBD1 (5 bases). V dropped 4 bases and J dropped 6 bases, with 22 bases sitting between them. Germline CDR1 and CDR2: SGHNT and YYREEE (reference sequence). The CDR3 loop spans 16 amino acids. The CDR3 is CASSRGVTEGWNGYTF. For the CDR3, the DNA is TGTGCCAGCAGCCGGGGGGTAACGGAGGGTTGGAATGGCTACACCTTC.

This clonotype was seen only a few times. V usage is TRBV5-1 and J usage is TRBJ2-1; no clear D gene. The CDR3 contains 12 residues. Germline V gene data show CDR1 as SGHRS and CDR2 as YFSETQ. Between the trimmed V and J ends, which lost 5 bases and 6 bases, there was a span of 9 bases. The CDR3 DNA sequence: TGCGCCAGCAGATATTTCGTCAATGAGCAGTTCTTC. Protein sequence: CASRYFVNEQFF.

The chain joins TRBV18 to TRBJ1-2; tentative D call: TRBD1 (5 bases). The CDR3 is made up of 14 amino acids. V shed 3 bases and J shed 8 bases, with 16 bases lying between them. Germline loops: CDR1 KGHSH, CDR2 LQKENI. The CDR3: CASSPSRDRRGYTF. The CDR3 DNA reads TGTGCCAGCTCACCTTCCAGGGACCGTCGGGGCTACACCTTC.

The chain couples TRBV24-1 to TRBJ2-4; 9 bases agree with TRBD2. Germline V CDR1 and CDR2: KGHDR, SFDVKD. The V and J ends lost 9 bases and 4 bases, in that order; junction bases with no gene match: 18. The CDR3 loop spans 18 amino acids. As DNA, the CDR3 is TGTGCCACCCCTGCTCGGCGAGCGGGGGGCGTGTGGAAAAACATTCAGTACTTC. Residues: CATPARRAGGVWKNIQYF.

V is TRBV29-1 and J is TRBJ2-5; a possible D gene is TRBD1 (6 bases). CDR3 length: 13 residues. V was pared by 3 bases and J by 5 bases, with 13 bases between. Germline V lookup: CDR1 SQVTM, CDR2 ANQGSEA. The CDR3 protein is CSVDGRGGETQYF. CDR3 nucleotides: TGCAGCGTTGATGGCAGGGGCGGGGAGACCCAGTACTTC.

This chain uses TRBV3-1 with TRBJ1-5; no firm D call. Deletions cut 6 bases from V and 1 base from J, with 10 bases between. Looked up from germline, CDR1 is LGHDT and CDR2 is YNNKEL (reference sequence). The CDR3 totals 14 residues. The CDR3 DNA is TGTGCCAGCAGTCAGATGGGCAGCAATCAGCCCCAGCATTTT. Amino acids: CASSQMGSNQPQHF.